This T cell receptor (beta chain) comes out of a study of blood T cell repertoires in COVID-19. In the study overall: Acute and convalescent COVID-19 samples came from the United States, Italy and Spain.

Recruitment covered about two dozen US areas and drew participants whose ages spanned 18 to 89 years. Using immunoSEQ multiplex PCR, the repertoire was profiled, and TCRdb retains in-frame clones only, with some absent. The data show approximately 270,000 clones, 70% to 90% seen once. V lost 7 bases to trimming and J lost 6 bases; unmatched junction nucleotides: 8. The CDR3 runs to 14 residues. In germline, CDR1 is LNHDA, CDR2 SQIVND (reference sequence). Material: PBMCs or T cells enriched from blood (not recorded which). This TCR was sampled from a woman aged 25-40 years who had recovered from COVID-19. The V gene is TRBV19, the J gene TRBJ1-5; TRBD1 aligns across 8 bases. In DNA, the CDR3 is TGTGCCAGTACCCCCGACAGGGGTCGTCAGCCCCAGCATTTT. It translates to CASTPDRGRQPQHF.